The clone carrying this TCR beta chain was detected ten times or more. Imaging by CT and PET/CT found every patient node-negative, and no patient had prior chemotherapy, radiotherapy or other malignancies. The sample originates from a study of prognosis after radiotherapy for stage I lung cancer. For the study at large: All of the enrolled patients had stage I non-small cell lung cancer, and they joined between early 2018 and January 2019. There were six or seven patients whose tumors were squamous cell carcinoma and 11 to 12 whose tumors were adenocarcinoma.

It was by two-round multiplex PCR that TCR beta CDR3 was amplified from genomic DNA. Primers specific to each TRBV and TRBJ gene drove first-round PCR. With universal primers, the second PCR round was performed. TCRdb re-called the multiplex PCR reads through MiXCR, storing one row per CDR3 protein. The sample has over 45,000 distinct CDR3 sequences; approximately 26% are singletons. CDR1 and CDR2 (germline): MNHNS, SASEGT. Trimming shortened V by 6 bases and J by 3 bases, and 2 bases separated the two germline ends. The CDR3 totals 11 residues. The sample in question was PBMCs, obtained before or after stereotactic body radiation therapy (not recorded which). This receptor was obtained from a donor over 45 with non-small cell lung cancer. The chain links TRBV6-1 to TRBJ2-2; D is undetermined. CDR3: CASRDTGELFF. CDR3 nucleotide sequence: TGTGCCAGCAGAGACACCGGGGAGCTGTTTTTT.